This T cell receptor (beta chain) was retrieved from a study of T cell responses to AZD1222 COVID-19 vaccine. Comment on this clone: What it binds is unknown.

Study results and limitations: With dominance at 160-218 and 743-854, vaccine-associated CD4 TCRs spanned spike.

Produced via immunoSEQ multiplex PCR; TCRdb's table is partial and in-frame only. Among some 200,000 clones listed, approximately 91% were seen once. This CDR3 is built from 13 residues. Germline loops: CDR1 SGHRS, CDR2 YFSETQ. Deletions cut 1 base from V and 4 bases from J, with 6 bases between. Sequences were derived from peripheral blood, sampled 28 days after the second AZD1222 dose. This sequence joins TRBV5-1 and TRBJ1-3; D is unclear. This TCR came from an adult who received the AZD1222 COVID-19 vaccine. As DNA, the CDR3 is TGCGCCAGCAGCTTGACGGGGGGAAACACCATATATTTT. This sequence encodes CASSLTGGNTIYF.